These 30 T cell receptor beta chains came from one sample sequenced in a study of molecular identifiers for immune sequencing clone quantification. One entry per CDR3 protein results from TCRdb running MiXCR on the PCR reads. The sample carries more than 450,000 distinct CDR3 sequences, roughly 23% recorded once. Sequencing used naive CD8+ T cells from blood, with Jurkat cell RNA spiked in. As to subset: FACS-sorted CD8+CD4-CCR7+CD45RA+ naive T cells. The source of these receptors is a human donor in good health. Some libraries in this study had Jurkat cell RNA spiked in.

The J gene is TRBJ2-7, the V gene TRBV20-1; 9 nucleotides agree with TRBD2. This CDR3 is built from 16 residues. The V and J ends lost 2 bases and 3 bases, in that order; junction bases with no gene match: 11. Germline V gene sequence: CDR1 DFQATT, CDR2 SNEGSKA (reference sequence). The CDR3 region is CSARYDGLAGLYEQYF. In nucleotides, the CDR3 is TGCAGTGCTAGATATGATGGGCTAGCGGGACTCTACGAGCAGTACTTC.

Worth noting for this clonotype: This may be a read error, as it is one base from a much larger clone. The chain links TRBV10-3 to TRBJ1-1, with 9 nucleotides matching TRBD1. The CDR3 length is 13 residues. The germline V gene encodes CDR1 ENHRY and CDR2 SYGVKD. CDR3: CAIADRGDTGAFF. The CDR3 DNA reads as TGTGCCATCGCGGACAGGGGAGATACTGGAGCTTTCTTT.

This clonotype was seen at least ten times. The chain has TRBV27 and TRBJ2-7; 9 bases line up with TRBD1. Germline V gene data show CDR1 as MNHEY and CDR2 as SMNVEV (reference sequence). The CDR3 length is 14 residues. V lost 5 bases, J lost 4 bases, and 6 bases stayed unmatched. As DNA, the CDR3 is TGTGCCAGCAGTGCCTGGACAGGGGATTACGAGCAGTACTTC. Translation gives CASSAWTGDYEQYF.

With regard to this clonotype: At one boundary the junction diverges from the germline segment, which might be a read error. V and J are TRBV6-5 and TRBJ2-1, with 9 bases that match TRBD1. There are 14 residues in the CDR3. Germline-derived CDR1 and CDR2 are MNHEY and SVGAGI. CDR3: CANSYPGQGNEQFF. The CDR3 DNA sequence: TGTGCCAACAGTTACCCGGGACAGGGCAATGAGCAGTTCTTC.

The sample holds many counts of this clonotype. The V call is TRBV9, the J call TRBJ2-7; no reliable D call. This CDR3 is built from 13 residues. Germline assignment: CDR1 SGDLS and CDR2 YYNGEE. Trimming left V 0 bases short and J 6 bases short, with 10 bases between. The CDR3 nucleotides read TGTGCCAGCAGCGTAGGGTCCGTGGGCGAGCAGTACTTC. Its translation is CASSVGSVGEQYF.

Note on this clonotype: The junction and the germline gene differ at one end; a read error may be behind it. The chain has TRBV2 and TRBJ2-5; a weak D match, TRBD2 (5 bases). The CDR3 covers 14 residues. Germline V gives CDR1 SNHLY, CDR2 FYNNEI. The DNA of the CDR3 is TGTGCCAGCAGTGAGGAGGACGTTTTTGAGACCCGGTACTTC. Residues: CASSEEDVFETRYF.

This clonotype was recorded at least ten times. The rearrangement links TRBV5-1 to TRBJ2-5; tentative D call: TRBD1 (6 bases). The CDR3 length is 13 residues. V lost 8 bases and J 0 bases, leaving 11 bases between the germline ends. Germline-derived CDR1 and CDR2 are SGHRS and YFSETQ. In nucleotides, the CDR3 is TGCGCCAGTAGAACAGGGTACCAAGAGACCCAGTACTTC. This codes for CASRTGYQETQYF.

This clonotype was detected many times. The CDR3 bases are TGTGCCACCAGCAGAGACTGGACTAGCGGGGCAGATACGCAGTATTTT. It encodes CATSRDWTSGADTQYF. The chain is built from TRBV15 and TRBJ2-3; 12 bases match TRBD2. Germline loops: CDR1 LNHNV, CDR2 YYDKDF (reference sequence). The CDR3 spans 16 residues. Trimming at V came to 0 bases and at J to 4 bases, leaving 2 bases not matched to a gene.

In this sample, this clonotype turned up many times. The V call is TRBV27, the J call TRBJ2-3; possible D gene TRBD2, 5 bases. Germline values: CDR1 MNHEY, CDR2 SMNVEV (reference sequence). This CDR3 is 14 amino acids long. Trimming took 3 bases from V and 5 from J, leaving 12 bases between them. The CDR3 loop reads CASSLGVGQDTQYF. CDR3 DNA sequence: TGTGCCAGCAGTTTGGGAGTGGGCCAAGATACGCAGTATTTT.

This clonotype occurred many times. The CDR3 spells CASSQFGTYEQYF. In DNA, the CDR3 is TGCGCCAGCAGCCAATTCGGAACCTACGAGCAGTACTTC. This chain joins TRBV4-1 and TRBJ2-7; no firm D call. This CDR3 is 13 amino acids long. Trimming pared 2 bases from V and 2 bases from J, leaving 7 bases between. Per germline, CDR1 MGHRA and CDR2 YSYEKL.

This chain uses TRBV25-1 with TRBJ2-5; no definite D call. CDR1 is MGHDK and CDR2 is SYGVNS in the germline V gene. The germline V and J ends were trimmed by 0 bases and 2 bases, with 7 bases remaining between them. The CDR3 spans 14 residues. The CDR3 sequence: CASSEYGFQETQYF. DNA for the CDR3: TGTGCCAGCAGTGAATATGGCTTTCAAGAGACCCAGTACTTC.

As for this clonotype: This could be a read error, since a much larger clone is one nucleotide away. This chain connects TRBV5-1 to TRBJ2-7; D might be TRBD2 (5 bases). This CDR3 comprises 14 residues. V was shortened by 7 bases and J by 0 bases, with 14 bases between the two germline ends. Germline V gene data show CDR1 as SGHRS and CDR2 as YFSETQ. DNA for the CDR3: TGCGCCAGCGGCCTGGACTTGCTCTCCTACGAGCAGTACTTC. Translated: CASGLDLLSYEQYF.

Concerning this clonotype itself: Being one base from a much bigger clone, this may be a read error. The rearrangement links TRBV6-6 to TRBJ2-2; 7 positions agree with TRBD2. CDR3 length equals 16 residues. J was trimmed by 10 bases and V by 2 bases; bases with no gene match: 13. Germline CDR1 and CDR2: MNHNY and SVGAGI (reference sequence). In DNA form, the CDR3 reads TGTGCCAGCAGTTACGATTTAGCGGGTCCCCGCGAGGAGCTGTTTTTT. Its translation: CASSYDLAGPREELFF.

This chain connects TRBV27 to TRBJ2-4, with D unclear. In germline, CDR1 is MNHEY, CDR2 SMNVEV (reference sequence). CDR3 length: 14 amino acids. V was pared by 2 bases and J by 0 bases, with 5 bases between. In nucleotides, the CDR3 is TGTGCCAGCAGTTTAATGACAGCCAAAAACATTCAGTACTTC. Its translation is CASSLMTAKNIQYF.

The chain carries TRBV5-6 and TRBJ1-6, with 11 bases aligning to TRBD1. In germline, CDR1 is SGHDT, CDR2 YYEEEE. The V gene end was trimmed by 4 bases and the J gene end by 2 bases; junction bases not matched to a gene: 2. This CDR3 is 16 amino acids long. The CDR3 nucleotides read TGTGCCAGCAGCACGGGACAGGGGGCCTATAATTCACCCCTCCACTTT. This codes for CASSTGQGAYNSPLHF. The variable domain in full, completed from reference TRBV5-6 and TRBJ1-6, reads DAGVTQSPTHLIKTRGQQVTLRCSPKSGHDTVSWYQQALGQGPQFIFQYYEEEERQRGNFPDRFSGHQFPNYSSELNVNALLLGDSALYLCASSTGQGAYNSPLHFGNGTRLTVT.

The table lists this clonotype with many counts. The J gene is TRBJ1-1, the V gene TRBV5-1; D remains ambiguous. V was cut by 1 base and J by 6 bases, with 13 bases left in between. In germline, CDR1 is SGHRS, CDR2 YFSETQ. The CDR3 has 14 residues. The CDR3 loop is CASSLRELRAEAFF. The DNA of the CDR3 is TGCGCCAGCAGCTTGAGGGAACTCCGCGCTGAAGCTTTCTTT.

This clonotype came up many times. The rearrangement uses TRBV5-1 and TRBJ2-2, with 8 bases aligning to TRBD2. V gave up 0 bases and J gave up 5 bases; unmatched junction bases: 3. The CDR3 runs 15 residues. Germline CDR1 and CDR2: SGHRS and YFSETQ. The CDR3 loop reads CASSLGSGITGELFF. As DNA, the CDR3 is TGCGCCAGCAGCTTGGGTAGCGGGATAACCGGGGAGCTGTTTTTT. Together with reference TRBV5-1 and TRBJ2-2, the CDR3 gives the full variable domain: KAGVTQTPRYLIKTRGQQVTLSCSPISGHRSVSWYQQTPGQGLQFLFEYFSETQRNKGNFPGRFSGRQFSNSRSEMNVSTLELGDSALYLCASSLGSGITGELFFGEGSRLTVL.

This clonotype was recorded a few times. The chain has TRBV29-1 and TRBJ2-1, with TRBD2 identical over 13 bases. The CDR3 runs to 14 residues. Germline loops: CDR1 SQVTM, CDR2 ANQGSEA. The V and J ends lost 3 bases and 7 bases, in that order; junction bases with no gene match: 3. The CDR3 nucleotides read TGCAGCGTTGATGGACTAGCGGGAGTGAATGAGCAGTTCTTC. It yields the protein CSVDGLAGVNEQFF.

At least ten counts were recorded for this clonotype. The chain links TRBV5-6 to TRBJ2-3, with D unresolved. CDR1 SGHDT and CDR2 YYEEEE come from the germline V gene. The length of the CDR3 is 17 residues. Deletions cut 4 bases from V and 2 bases from J, with 20 bases between. DNA for the CDR3: TGTGCCAGCAGCCCCTCGTCTGATCCAGTCCCCACAGATACGCAGTATTTT. Protein sequence: CASSPSSDPVPTDTQYF.

On this clonotype itself: The missing conserved phenylalanine or tryptophan at the end of this CDR3 makes a read error likely. The V and J genes are TRBV5-3 and TRBJ1-1; 8 bases align to TRBD1. TRBV5-3 is an ORF, with its function uncertain. The CDR3 has 17 residues. The CDR3: CASSLEGAGGMNTEAFL. The CDR3 DNA reads as TGTGCCAGCAGCTTGGAGGGGGCAGGGGGCATGAACACTGAAGCTTTCCTT.

This clonotype was seen ten or more times. The chain employs TRBV7-9 and TRBJ2-7; D gene ambiguous. This CDR3 is built from 12 residues. Germline CDR1 and CDR2: SEHNR and FQNEAQ (reference sequence). V lost 4 bases and J lost 4, with 8 bases in between. The CDR3 DNA reads TGTGCCAGCAGCTCTGCATTTTACGAGCAGTACTTC. Protein: CASSSAFYEQYF. Full variable domain (outside the CDR3, taken from reference TRBV7-9 and TRBJ2-7): DTGVSQNPRHKITKRGQNVTFRCDPISEHNRLYWYRQTLGQGPEFLTYFQNEAQLEKSRLLSDRFSAERPKGSFSTLEIQRTEQGDSAMYLCASSSAFYEQYFGPGTRLTVT.

The V call is TRBV7-8, the J call TRBJ1-3; the match to TRBD1 covers 8 bases. The CDR3 extends over 17 amino acids. Trimming removed 5 bases from V and 0 bases from J; junction bases left unmatched: 9. Looked up from germline, CDR1 is SGHVS and CDR2 is FQNEAQ. CDR3 DNA: TGTGCCAGCAGCCTCGGGACAGGCCTAAGCTCTGGAAACACCATATATTTT. This encodes CASSLGTGLSSGNTIYF.

The CDR3 sequence is CASSWGQGIDTQYF. The CDR3 DNA reads as TGTGCCAGCTCGTGGGGACAGGGTATAGATACGCAGTATTTT. The rearrangement uses TRBV19 and TRBJ2-3, with 9 bases matching TRBD1. V shed 9 bases, J shed 5 bases, and the junction held 9 bases outside the gene matches. The CDR3 has 14 amino acids. Germline-derived CDR1 and CDR2 are LNHDA and SQIVND (reference sequence).

A single count supports this clonotype. At one boundary the junction diverges from the germline segment, which might be a read error. The rearrangement joins TRBV20-1 to TRBJ1-2; no clear D. The CDR3 has 13 residues. Germline CDR1 and CDR2: DFQATT and SNEGSKA (reference sequence). The CDR3 coding sequence is TGCAGTGCTAGAGGGACGTATAACTATGACTACACCTTC. It specifies CSARGTYNYDYTF.

This clonotype was seen many times. This sequence joins TRBV7-9 and TRBJ1-1; maybe TRBD1 (5 bases). CDR3 length: 14 residues. With 3 bases removed from V and 5 bases from J, the gap between germline ends came to 13 bases. CDR1 SEHNR and CDR2 FQNEAQ come from the germline V gene (reference sequence). The CDR3 protein is CASSLPEGVTEAFF. The CDR3 DNA is TGTGCCAGCAGCTTGCCGGAAGGGGTTACTGAAGCTTTCTTT. The full variable domain, completed using reference TRBV7-9 and TRBJ1-1, is DTGVSQNPRHKITKRGQNVTFRCDPISEHNRLYWYRQTLGQGPEFLTYFQNEAQLEKSRLLSDRFSAERPKGSFSTLEIQRTEQGDSAMYLCASSLPEGVTEAFFGQGTRLTVV.

V gene TRBV7-9 combines with J gene TRBJ1-2, with unresolved D. The CDR3 is 12 amino acids. Germline-derived CDR1 and CDR2 are SEHNR and FQNEAQ (reference sequence). The V gene lost 1 base and the J gene lost 10 bases, with 10 bases spanning the gap. For the CDR3, the DNA is TGTGCCAGCAGCTTAGACCCCACGGTCTACACCTTC. The encoded protein is CASSLDPTVYTF.

Concerning this clonotype itself: Given the absence of the conserved phenylalanine or tryptophan at the CDR3 end, a read error is likely. CDR3: CASSYGPQSSYNSPLHL. The CDR3 nucleotides are TGTGCCAGCAGTTATGGACCTCAGAGCTCCTATAATTCACCCCTCCACCTT. The chain uses TRBV6-6 and TRBJ1-6; no reliable D call. CDR1 is MNHNY and CDR2 is SVGAGI in the germline V gene (reference sequence). The CDR3 runs to 17 residues. V shed 3 bases and J shed 0 bases, with 12 bases lying between them.

This clonotype has a count of ten or more. V gene TRBV6-6 combines with J gene TRBJ2-1, with D maybe TRBD1 (7 bases). There are 12 residues in the CDR3. The V and J ends lost 7 bases and 6 bases respectively, with 10 bases between them. Germline CDR1 MNHNY, CDR2 SVGAGI (reference sequence). CDR3 sequence: CASNQGGNEQFF. CDR3 DNA: TGTGCCAGCAATCAGGGGGGCAATGAGCAGTTCTTC.

This clonotype was detected many times. V and J are TRBV7-9 and TRBJ1-1, with TRBD1 identical over 9 bases. Germline assignment: CDR1 SEHNR and CDR2 FQNEAQ (reference sequence). CDR3 length: 15 residues. V shed 1 base and J 6 bases; nucleotides not matched to a gene: 6. The CDR3 loop is CASSLGQGVLAEAFF. The CDR3 region has the DNA TGTGCCAGCAGCTTAGGACAGGGGGTTTTGGCTGAAGCTTTCTTT.

This clonotype was counted a single time. One end of the junction is discordant with germline, which a read error may explain. The V call is TRBV5-1, the J call TRBJ2-1; 12 bases align to TRBD1. The CDR3 totals 18 residues. Germline V gene data show CDR1 as SGHRS and CDR2 as YFSETQ. The CDR3 loop reads CASSQGTGGVSSYNGQFF. The CDR3 coding sequence is TGCGCCAGCAGCCAAGGGACAGGGGGCGTCAGCTCCTACAATGGGCAGTTCTTC.